The 30 T cell receptor beta chains listed next were all sequenced from one sample in a study of cytomegalovirus exposure and HLA in healthy donors. PCR primers comprised 60 Vbeta and 13 Jbeta primers. The method was immunoSEQ multiplex PCR; TCRdb's version includes in-frame clones alone and lacks a portion of them. The repertoire holds about 180,000 clones, roughly four fifths seen once, with around 2.2% in the top ten. Sequencing used PBMCs. These receptors all come from a woman younger than 45 in good health and CMV-seronegative.

The chain recombines TRBV28 with TRBJ1-5; D unclear. V lost 6 bases and J 2 bases, leaving 11 bases between the germline ends. This CDR3 contains 14 residues. CDR1 MDHEN and CDR2 SYDVKM come from the germline V gene. CDR3: CASRPPPGNQPQHF. The CDR3 nucleotides read TGTGCCAGCAGACCCCCCCCAGGCAATCAGCCCCAGCATTTT.

The V and J genes are TRBV25-1 and TRBJ2-2; D unclear. The CDR3 has 15 residues. Trimming left V 3 bases short and J 2 bases short, with 10 bases between. Per the germline V gene, CDR1 is MGHDK and CDR2 is SYGVNS. The CDR3 coding sequence is TGTGCCAGCAGTGATCCCAGAACAAACACCGGGGAGCTGTTTTTT. Its translation: CASSDPRTNTGELFF.

This chain connects TRBV7-2 to TRBJ2-5; possible D gene TRBD2, 6 bases. The V end was cut by 2 bases, the J end by 2 bases, with 15 bases between. The CDR3 runs 16 residues. Germline V gene lookup returns CDR1 SGHTA and CDR2 FQGNSA. The CDR3 DNA is TGTGCCAGCAGCTTATTTGTTAGCGGAATTCAAGAGACCCAGTACTTC. It specifies CASSLFVSGIQETQYF.

This chain connects TRBV7-9 to TRBJ1-4; D is ambiguous. From germline, CDR1 is SEHNR and CDR2 FQNEAQ (reference sequence). V was shortened by 5 bases and J by 1 base, with 11 bases between the two germline ends. This CDR3 comprises 15 residues. CDR3 sequence: CASSPRERTNEKLFF. DNA for the CDR3: TGTGCCAGCAGCCCGAGGGAAAGAACTAATGAAAAACTGTTTTTT.

This clone was observed once. This chain joins TRBV30 and TRBJ1-2, with D tentatively TRBD1 (5 bases). The germline CDR1 and CDR2 sequences are GTSNPN and SVGIG (reference sequence). This CDR3 spans 13 amino acids. V dropped 2 bases and J dropped 8 bases, with 15 bases sitting between them. The CDR3 protein is CAWSHQGLEGYTF. The CDR3 DNA follows: TGTGCCTGGAGTCACCAGGGTTTGGAAGGCTACACCTTC.

The chain couples TRBV29-1 to TRBJ2-5, with TRBD1 matching over 9 bases. The assigned J gene may be wrong: the sequence end matches TRBJ2-7 better. The germline gives CDR1 SQVTM, CDR2 ANQGSEA. The CDR3 is 14 amino acids. CDR3 in amino acids: CSVEEFGTGPEQYF. In DNA form, the CDR3 reads TGCAGCGTTGAAGAATTCGGGACAGGGCCCGAGCAGTACTTC.

This clone was recorded once. V gene TRBV6-1 combines with J gene TRBJ2-2; no firm D call. The germline V gene has CDR1 MNHNS and CDR2 SASEGT. This CDR3 is built from 12 residues. V shed 8 bases and J shed 1 base, with 5 bases lying between them. CDR3 coding DNA: TGTGCCAGCCTTCTGAACACCGGGGAGCTGTTTTTT. It specifies CASLLNTGELFF.

This chain connects TRBV25-1 to TRBJ2-1; D is perhaps TRBD1 (6 bases). The CDR3 length is 16 residues. CDR1 MGHDK and CDR2 SYGVNS come from the germline V gene. The V end lost 4 bases, the J end lost 0 bases, and 13 bases lay between the germline ends. The CDR3 DNA reads TGTGCCAGCAGTGGCCTGACAGGAGGCTCCTACAATGAGCAGTTCTTC. Its translation: CASSGLTGGSYNEQFF.

The chain recombines TRBV5-5 with TRBJ2-7; D unclear. Germline V gene lookup returns CDR1 SGHKS and CDR2 YYEKEE (reference sequence). This CDR3 comprises 14 residues. Deletions cut 0 bases from V and 4 bases from J, with 11 bases between. The CDR3, as DNA: TGTGCCAGCAGCTTGGGAGGCAGCTCGTACGAGCAGTACTTC. It codes for CASSLGGSSYEQYF.

CDR3 sequence: CASSSPGQSKGTDTQYF. CDR3 DNA: TGTGCCAGCAGCTCCCCAGGACAGAGCAAAGGCACAGATACGCAGTATTTT. The genes are TRBV7-3 and TRBJ2-3, with a weak D call TRBD1 (6 bases). The germline V gene has CDR1 SGHTA and CDR2 FQGTGA. Trimming stripped 4 bases from V and 1 base from J, with 18 bases between. The CDR3 runs to 17 residues.

Only a few counts were recorded for this clone. The CDR3 region is CASSLSPGNYGYTF. CDR3 DNA: TGCGCCAGCAGCTTGAGTCCGGGTAACTATGGCTACACCTTC. The V and J genes are TRBV5-1 and TRBJ1-2; D gene ambiguous. CDR3 size: 14 residues. CDR1 SGHRS and CDR2 YFSETQ come from the germline V gene. V was cut by 1 base and J by 1 base, with 8 bases left in between.

This clone appeared once. V and J are TRBV10-3 and TRBJ2-7; TRBD1 is a possible D gene (6 bases). The germline CDR1 and CDR2 sequences are ENHRY and SYGVKD. V gave up 10 bases and J gave up 1 base, with 26 bases separating them. CDR3 length equals 17 residues. CDR3 sequence reads: CATGARDKGNASYEQYF. The CDR3 DNA sequence: TGTGCCACCGGCGCCCGGGACAAGGGGAATGCTTCCTACGAGCAGTACTTC.

The chain uses TRBV5-1 and TRBJ2-5; TRBD1 might be the D (6 bases). This CDR3 spans 14 amino acids. Germline-derived CDR1 and CDR2 are SGHRS and YFSETQ. The V gene lost 9 bases and the J gene lost 2 bases, with 17 bases spanning the gap. CDR3 residues: CATRNTGTQETQYF. In DNA form, the CDR3 reads TGCGCCACCAGAAATACAGGGACGCAAGAGACCCAGTACTTC.

J is TRBJ1-6 and V is TRBV4-3; tentative D call: TRBD1 (5 bases). The CDR3 covers 15 residues. Germline loops: CDR1 LGHNA, CDR2 YSLEER. V dropped 4 bases and J dropped 7 bases, with 14 bases sitting between them. CDR3 DNA sequence: TGCGCCAGCAGCCCCAGGGCCACCGGGAATTCACCCCTCCACTTT. It codes for CASSPRATGNSPLHF.

The rearrangement uses TRBV28 and TRBJ2-1, with D maybe TRBD2 (5 bases). V shed 5 bases and J shed 2 bases, with 13 bases lying between them. The CDR3 loop spans 15 amino acids. Looked up from germline, CDR1 is MDHEN and CDR2 is SYDVKM. The CDR3 bases are TGTGCCAGCAGTCTCCGACTAAGGCCCTACAATGAGCAGTTCTTC. This translates into CASSLRLRPYNEQFF. Complete variable domain (other parts from reference TRBV28 and TRBJ2-1): DVKVTQSSRYLVKRTGEKVFLECVQDMDHENMFWYRQDPGLGLRLIYFSYDVKMKEKGDIPEGYSVSREKKERFSLILESASTNQTSMYLCASSLRLRPYNEQFFGPGTRLTVL.

J is TRBJ2-7 and V is TRBV9; TRBD1 matches at 7 bases. In germline, CDR1 is SGDLS, CDR2 YYNGEE. Trimming at V came to 2 bases and at J to 0 bases, leaving 2 bases not matched to a gene. The CDR3 contains 14 residues. This CDR3 reads CASSVGTVSYEQYF. CDR3 in DNA: TGTGCCAGCAGCGTGGGGACAGTCTCCTACGAGCAGTACTTC.

The chain combines TRBV6-5 with TRBJ1-4, with a possible D match to TRBD1 (5 bases). The germline V gene has CDR1 MNHEY and CDR2 SVGAGI. The CDR3 contains 16 residues. The V gene lost 2 bases and the J gene lost 3 bases, with 13 bases spanning the gap. The CDR3 protein is CASSYQTGLPNEKLFF. In nucleotides, the CDR3 is TGTGCCAGCAGTTACCAAACAGGCCTACCTAATGAAAAACTGTTTTTT.

The chain has TRBV7-9 and TRBJ2-7; maybe TRBD2 (6 bases). The V end lost 4 bases, the J end lost 0 bases, and 10 bases lay between the germline ends. The germline V gene encodes CDR1 SEHNR and CDR2 FQNEAQ (reference sequence). This CDR3 has 14 residues. DNA for the CDR3: TGTGCCAGCAGCTATAGCGGAAACTCCTACGAGCAGTACTTC. It specifies CASSYSGNSYEQYF.

The rearrangement uses TRBV2 and TRBJ1-1; D possibly corresponds to TRBD1 (5 bases). Germline assignment: CDR1 SNHLY and CDR2 FYNNEI. The CDR3 covers 15 residues. Trimming took off 6 bases at V and 4 bases at J, with 18 bases between the two ends. The CDR3 DNA is TGTGCCAGCAGGAAAGGACGGGGGTTTACCACTGAAGCTTTCTTT. Its protein is CASRKGRGFTTEAFF.

V and J are TRBV18 and TRBJ1-6; D is unclear. The V end lost 3 bases, the J end lost 0 bases, and 6 bases lay between the germline ends. CDR3 length: 15 amino acids. CDR1 and CDR2 (germline): KGHSH, LQKENI. CDR3 bases: TGTGCCAGCTCACCGGAGAGCTCCTATAATTCACCCCTCCACTTT. It codes for CASSPESSYNSPLHF.

The chain combines TRBV2 with TRBJ1-5; D is uncertain. From germline, CDR1 is SNHLY and CDR2 FYNNEI. CDR3 length: 13 residues. Trimming removed 6 bases at V and 4 bases at J, with 10 bases between. In DNA, the CDR3 is TGTGCCAGCAGCGGAGGGAGTAATCAGCCCCAGCATTTT. Encoded protein: CASSGGSNQPQHF.

The genes are TRBV10-3 and TRBJ2-2; 11 nucleotides agree with TRBD2. CDR1 ENHRY and CDR2 SYGVKD come from the germline V gene. CDR3 length equals 13 residues. J gave up 6 bases and V 6 bases, and 0 bases lay outside the gene matches. The CDR3 sequence: CAIRLAGAGELFF. The CDR3 region has the DNA TGTGCCATCAGACTAGCGGGGGCCGGGGAGCTGTTTTTT.

The CDR3 DNA follows: TGTGCCAGCAGCCTCAACCTTCGGTATGGCTACACCTTC. This encodes CASSLNLRYGYTF. The chain links TRBV28 to TRBJ1-2, with D unresolved. The CDR3 consists of 13 residues. Germline-derived CDR1 and CDR2 are MDHEN and SYDVKM. V was trimmed by 6 bases and J by 5 bases, leaving 13 bases between them.

CDR3 DNA: TGTGCCAGCGGACTTGGGGGGGCCTACGAGCAGTACTTC. Its protein product is CASGLGGAYEQYF. This rearrangement joins TRBV11-2 to TRBJ2-7; 7 positions match TRBD2. Germline V gene lookup returns CDR1 SGHAT and CDR2 FQNNGV. The length of the CDR3 is 13 residues. Germline trimming cut 8 bases from V and 2 bases from J; bases unmatched to any gene: 6. Full variable domain (remainder filled in from reference TRBV11-2 and TRBJ2-7): EAGVAQSPRYKIIEKRQSVAFWCNPISGHATLYWYQQILGQGPKLLIQFQNNGVVDDSQLPKDRFSAERLKGVDSTLKIQPAKLEDSAVYLCASGLGGAYEQYFGPGTRLTVT.

This clone was picked up a small number of times. The chain carries TRBV11-2 and TRBJ1-3; D perhaps matches TRBD1 (5 bases). The CDR3 spans 16 residues. Trimming shortened V by 0 bases and J by 0 bases, and 9 bases separated the two germline ends. Per germline, CDR1 SGHAT and CDR2 FQNNGV. The CDR3 sequence: CASSLDYRSSGNTIYF. CDR3 in DNA: TGTGCCAGCAGCTTAGATTACAGGTCCTCTGGAAACACCATATATTTT.

V usage is TRBV7-2 and J usage is TRBJ2-5; tentatively, D is TRBD1 (6 bases). CDR1 is SGHTA and CDR2 is FQGNSA in the germline V gene. CDR3 length equals 17 residues. V was shortened by 2 bases and J by 4 bases, with 20 bases between the two germline ends. CDR3 residues: CASSLRSTARGSETQYF. The CDR3 nucleotides read TGTGCCAGCAGCTTAAGAAGCACCGCAAGGGGGTCAGAGACCCAGTACTTC.

The rearrangement joins TRBV27 to TRBJ1-6; TRBD1 aligns across 7 bases. The CDR3 is made up of 16 amino acids. Germline-derived CDR1 and CDR2 are MNHEY and SMNVEV (reference sequence). V was clipped by 2 bases and J by 8 bases; unmatched bases: 9. In DNA, the CDR3 is TGTGCCAGCAGTTTAGGGGTCAGGGGGTCGGATTCACCCCTCCACTTT. Residues: CASSLGVRGSDSPLHF.

The gene calls are TRBV18 and TRBJ1-1; 8 bases align to TRBD1. This CDR3 contains 15 residues. Per germline, CDR1 KGHSH and CDR2 LQKENI. The trim removed 3 bases at V and 1 base at J, leaving 4 bases unmatched. CDR3 nucleotides: TGTGCCAGCTCACCTGGACAGGGTACGAACACTGAAGCTTTCTTT. Its protein product is CASSPGQGTNTEAFF.

Regarding this clone: The sample holds other DNA sequences that translate to the same CDR3. The CDR3 DNA follows: TGTGCCACCGGACAGACTTCCCCTAATGAAAAACTGTTTTTT. Its translation is CATGQTSPNEKLFF. This chain joins TRBV10-3 and TRBJ1-4; D might be TRBD1 (6 bases). CDR3 length: 14 residues. CDR1 is ENHRY and CDR2 is SYGVKD in the germline V gene. Trimming pared 10 bases from V and 3 bases from J, leaving 15 bases between.

This chain links TRBV28 with TRBJ2-7, with 9 nucleotides matching TRBD2. Looked up from germline, CDR1 is MDHEN and CDR2 is SYDVKM. Germline trimming cut 7 bases from V and 6 bases from J; bases unmatched to any gene: 13. The CDR3 covers 15 residues. This CDR3 reads CASTQGGGARGEQYF. Written as DNA, the CDR3 is TGTGCCAGCACGCAGGGCGGGGGGGCCCGCGGCGAGCAGTACTTC.